The 3 T cell receptor beta chains below were found in one sample sequenced in a study of CD8 T cells in Susac syndrome. cDNA came from approximately 0.5 to 1 ug RNA primed by random hexamers. Each CDR3 protein gets one entry after TCRdb re-called the immunoSEQ multiplex PCR reads with MiXCR. The sample holds around 200,000 distinct CDR3 sequences, 90% to 96% seen once. Material for sequencing was CD4+ T cells from PBMCs. The receptors stem from a human donor with Susac syndrome.

This clonotype has only one observation. The V call is TRBV30, the J call TRBJ2-2, with no clear D. The CDR3 extends over 14 amino acids. With 0 bases removed from V and 5 bases from J, the gap between germline ends came to 10 bases. Germline V gene data show CDR1 as GTSNPN and CDR2 as SVGIG (reference sequence). The CDR3 nucleotides read TGTGCCTGGAGTGTTGAAGGGTTAACCGGGGAGCTGTTTTTT. It codes for CAWSVEGLTGELFF.

The chain links TRBV4-3 to TRBJ1-4, with D uncertain. Per germline, CDR1 LGHNA and CDR2 YSLEER. Trimming left V 3 bases short and J 7 bases short, with 15 bases between. The CDR3 runs 15 residues. CDR3 residues: CASSHNSRGFEKLFF. DNA of the CDR3: TGCGCCAGCAGCCATAATTCCCGGGGATTTGAAAAACTGTTTTTT.

This clonotype has just one count. This chain links TRBV11-2 with TRBJ2-7; weak D call: TRBD2 (7 bases). CDR3 length: 15 amino acids. Trimming took 10 bases from V and 4 from J, leaving 23 bases between them. CDR1 SGHAT and CDR2 FQNNGV come from the germline V gene. CDR3 DNA sequence: TGTGCCACCAATTTGTGGGCGGGGGCCAAGTACGAGCAGTACTTC. Its protein product is CATNLWAGAKYEQYF.